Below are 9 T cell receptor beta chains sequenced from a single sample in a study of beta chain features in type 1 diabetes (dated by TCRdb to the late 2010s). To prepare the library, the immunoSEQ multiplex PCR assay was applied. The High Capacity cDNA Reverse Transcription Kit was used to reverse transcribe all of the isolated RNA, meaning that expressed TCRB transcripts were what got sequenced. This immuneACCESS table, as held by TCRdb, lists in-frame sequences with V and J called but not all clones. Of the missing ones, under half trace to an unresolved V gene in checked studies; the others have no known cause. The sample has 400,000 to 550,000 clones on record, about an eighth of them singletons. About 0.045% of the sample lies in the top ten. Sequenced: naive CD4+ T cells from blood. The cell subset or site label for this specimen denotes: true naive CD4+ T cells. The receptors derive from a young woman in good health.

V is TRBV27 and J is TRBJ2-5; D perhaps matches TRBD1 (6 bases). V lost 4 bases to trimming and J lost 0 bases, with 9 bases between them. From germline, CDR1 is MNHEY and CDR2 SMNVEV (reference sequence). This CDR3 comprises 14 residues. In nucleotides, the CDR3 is TGTGCCAGCAGTTCCAGGGGCTACCAAGAGACCCAGTACTTC. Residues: CASSSRGYQETQYF.

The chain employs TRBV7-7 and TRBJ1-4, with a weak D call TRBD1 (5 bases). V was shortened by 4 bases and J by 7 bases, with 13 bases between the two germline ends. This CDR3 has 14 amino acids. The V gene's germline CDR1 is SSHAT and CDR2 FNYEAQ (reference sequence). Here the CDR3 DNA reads TGTGCCAGCAGCTCTGACAGTTCCTCTGAAAAACTGTTTTTT. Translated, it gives CASSSDSSSEKLFF.

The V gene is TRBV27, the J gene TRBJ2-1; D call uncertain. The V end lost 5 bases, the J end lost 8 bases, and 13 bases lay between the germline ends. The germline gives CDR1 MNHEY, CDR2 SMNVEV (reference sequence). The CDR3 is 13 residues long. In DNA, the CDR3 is TGTGCCAGCAGTCCCGATATACGGTATGAGCAGTTCTTC. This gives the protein CASSPDIRYEQFF.

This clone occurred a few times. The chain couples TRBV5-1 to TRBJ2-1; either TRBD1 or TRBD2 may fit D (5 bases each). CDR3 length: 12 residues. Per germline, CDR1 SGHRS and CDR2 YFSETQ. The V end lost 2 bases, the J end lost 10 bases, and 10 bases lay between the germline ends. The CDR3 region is CASSFTGTEQFF. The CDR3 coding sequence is TGCGCCAGCAGCTTTACCGGGACCGAGCAGTTCTTC.

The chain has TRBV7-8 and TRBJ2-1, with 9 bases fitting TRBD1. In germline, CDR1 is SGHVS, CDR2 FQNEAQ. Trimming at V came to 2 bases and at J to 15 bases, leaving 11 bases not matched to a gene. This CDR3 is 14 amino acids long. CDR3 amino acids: CASSLKGQGPERFF. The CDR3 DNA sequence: TGTGCCAGCAGCTTAAAAGGACAGGGGCCCGAGAGGTTCTTC.

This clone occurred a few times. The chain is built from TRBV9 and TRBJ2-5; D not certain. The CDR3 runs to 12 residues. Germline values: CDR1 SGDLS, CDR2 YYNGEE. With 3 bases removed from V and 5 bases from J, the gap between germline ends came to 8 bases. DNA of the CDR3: TGTGCCAGCAGCGGACAAGGGGAGACCCAGTACTTC. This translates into CASSGQGETQYF.

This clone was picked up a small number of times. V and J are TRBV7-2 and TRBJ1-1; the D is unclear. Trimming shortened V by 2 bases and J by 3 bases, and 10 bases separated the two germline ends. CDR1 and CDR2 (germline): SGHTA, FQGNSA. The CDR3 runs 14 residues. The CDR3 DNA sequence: TGTGCCAGCAGCTTAACGGCAGCCTACACTGAAGCTTTCTTT. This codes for CASSLTAAYTEAFF. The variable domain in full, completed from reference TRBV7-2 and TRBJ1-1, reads GAGVSQSPSNKVTEKGKDVELRCDPISGHTALYWYRQSLGQGLEFLIYFQGNSAPDKSGLPSDRFSAERTGGSVSTLTIQRTQQEDSAVYLCASSLTAAYTEAFFGQGTRLTVV.

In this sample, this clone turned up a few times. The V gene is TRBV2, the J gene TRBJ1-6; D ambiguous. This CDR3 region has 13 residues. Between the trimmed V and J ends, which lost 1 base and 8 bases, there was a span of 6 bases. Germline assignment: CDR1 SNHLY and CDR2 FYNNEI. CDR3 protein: CASSEGGDSPLHF. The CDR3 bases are TGTGCCAGCAGTGAAGGTGGTGATTCACCCCTCCACTTT.

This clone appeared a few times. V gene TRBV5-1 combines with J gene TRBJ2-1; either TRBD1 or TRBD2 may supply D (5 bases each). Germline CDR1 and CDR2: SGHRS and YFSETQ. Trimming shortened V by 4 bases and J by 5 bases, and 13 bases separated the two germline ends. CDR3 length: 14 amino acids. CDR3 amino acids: CASSEGRVHNEQFF. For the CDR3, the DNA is TGCGCCAGCAGCGAGGGGCGCGTCCACAATGAGCAGTTCTTC.